These T cell receptor beta chains were read from a single sample in a study of T cell responses to AZD1222 COVID-19 vaccine. TCRdb keeps only in-frame clones here, not all; method: immunoSEQ multiplex PCR. Seen here are about 140,000 clones, around 90% observed once, and the top ten hold 2.5% to 3%. The sample in question was peripheral blood, obtained on day 0 of AZD1222 vaccination. These TCRs come from an adult in good health. The CDR3 runs from the conserved cysteine through the conserved F or W. Each record gives: V gene, D gene, clone size, J gene, CDR3 DNA, CDR3 protein. A D gene is named only where the DNA matches it firmly. Size is omitted from some rows. Given values are once, few, many or a class for expanded clones.

TRBV4-3,TRBD1,-,TRBJ1-5,TGCGCCAGCAGTCTCTCCCTAGACAGGGGCGTCAATCAGCCCCAGCATTTT,CASSLSLDRGVNQPQHF
TRBV9,-,-,TRBJ1-3,TGTGCCAGCAGCGTAGACGGAGAGGGAAACACCATATATTTT,CASSVDGEGNTIYF
TRBV7-6,-,-,TRBJ2-3,TGTGCCAGCAGCCCCGGACGAGGCACAGATACGCAGTATTTT,CASSPGRGTDTQYF
TRBV19,-,-,TRBJ1-1,TGTGCCAGTAGTACTTGGGACACGGTGAACACTGAAGCTTTCTTT,CASSTWDTVNTEAFF
TRBV27,TRBD1,-,TRBJ1-2,TGTGCCAGCAGACAGACAGGGGCTGGCTACACCTTC,CASRQTGAGYTF
TRBV11-1,TRBD2,-,TRBJ2-7,TGTGCCAGCAGCCCTTTGGGCGGGGGCTCCTACGAGCAGTACTTC,CASSPLGGGSYEQYF
TRBV6-5,TRBD2,-,TRBJ2-3,TGTGCCAGCAGTCAATTGGGACTAGCGGGAGATACGCAGTATTTT,CASSQLGLAGDTQYF
TRBV6-4,TRBD1,-,TRBJ1-1,TGTGCCAGCAGTGTTTATTCAGGGGGCGAGGGGATGAACACTGAAGCTTTCTTT,CASSVYSGGEGMNTEAFF
TRBV7-2,TRBD2,-,TRBJ2-1,TGTGCCAGCAGCTTTTCCTCTGGGAGCGGGAGGTACAATGAGCAGTTCTTC,CASSFSSGSGRYNEQFF
TRBV25-1,-,-,TRBJ1-2,TGTGCCAGCAGTGATTTCCCTAACTATGGCTACACCTTC,CASSDFPNYGYTF
TRBV5-1,-,-,TRBJ2-4,TGCGCCAGCAGCTTGGAACCCCGAGCCAAAAACATTCAGTACTTC,CASSLEPRAKNIQYF
TRBV7-9,-,-,TRBJ1-3,TGTGCCAGCAGCCAATACACACGCTCTGGAAACACCATATATTTT,CASSQYTRSGNTIYF
TRBV6-1,-,-,TRBJ2-7,TGTGCCAGCAGTGATCCCGGGACGGCGTCCGTCGAGCAGTACTTC,CASSDPGTASVEQYF
TRBV4-1,-,-,TRBJ1-4,TGCGCCAGCAGCCTAGCGAATGGGGGAGGAACTAATGAAAAACTGTTTTTT,CASSLANGGGTNEKLFF
TRBV7-2,-,-,TRBJ2-1,TGTGCCAGCAGCTTTTGGAGCTCGGGAGTTACCTACAATGAGCAGTTCTTC,CASSFWSSGVTYNEQFF
TRBV3-1/TRBV3-2,-,-,TRBJ1-3,TGTGCCAGCAGCACCGGGGGATTCTCTGGAAACACCATATATTTT,CASSTGGFSGNTIYF
TRBV6-5,-,-,TRBJ1-1,TGTGCCAGCAGTCATTTGGGGAGAGTAGGGGCTTTCTTT,CASSHLGRVGAFF
TRBV19,TRBD2,-,TRBJ2-2,TGTGCCAGTAGTATCTACGGTGGGTCTAGCGGGAACGGGGAGCTGTTTTTT,CASSIYGGSSGNGELFF
TRBV7-9,-,-,TRBJ2-7,TGTGCCAGCAGCCCCGGGGCCTACTACGAGCAGTACTTC,CASSPGAYYEQYF
TRBV4-2,-,-,TRBJ1-1,TGTGCCAGCAGCCAAGAACTGGGGCAGAACGCTGAAGCTTTCTTT,CASSQELGQNAEAFF
TRBV27,TRBD1,-,TRBJ1-6,TGTGCCAGCAGTCACGGACAGGGTGTAAGTTCACCCCTCCACTTT,CASSHGQGVSSPLHF
TRBV6-2/TRBV6-3,-,-,TRBJ2-7,TGTGCCAGCAGTGGCGCCCTGGGCGGTTTATACGAGCAGTACTTC,CASSGALGGLYEQYF
TRBV6-2/TRBV6-3,TRBD1,-,TRBJ2-7,TGTGCCAGCAGTTACTTTGGGACAGGCTCCTACGAGCAGTACTTC,CASSYFGTGSYEQYF
TRBV7-2,TRBD1,-,TRBJ2-5,TGTGCCAGCAATTTACAAGGACAGGGGGGAGAGACCCAGTACTTC,CASNLQGQGGETQYF
TRBV29-1,-,-,TRBJ2-7,TGCAGCGTTGATAGAGGGCAGAGCTCCTACGAGCAGTACTTC,CSVDRGQSSYEQYF
TRBV15,-,-,TRBJ2-3,TGTGCCACCAGCAGAGCGAGGAGCCAAGGGACAGGGAAGGCGGGGGGGCGTGCAGATACGCAGTATTTT,CATSRARSQGTGKAGGRADTQYF
TRBV7-2,TRBD1,-,TRBJ1-2,TGTGCCAGCAGCCTGGGACAGGACTATGGCTACACCTTC,CASSLGQDYGYTF
TRBV4-3,-,few,TRBJ1-1,TGCGCCAGCAGCCAAGTCCACTCCCTGGGGAACACTGAAGCTTTCTTT,CASSQVHSLGNTEAFF
TRBV9,TRBD2,-,TRBJ2-7,TGTGCCAGCAGCGTAGAAAGGACTAGCGGTACCTACGAGCAGTACTTC,CASSVERTSGTYEQYF
TRBV7-2,-,-,TRBJ1-5,TGTGCCAGCAGCTTAAAAGGCGGGTATCAGCCCCAGCATTTT,CASSLKGGYQPQHF
TRBV28,TRBD2,-,TRBJ2-3,TGTGCCAGCAGTTCGAGGACTAGTCTGCCAGATACGCAGTATTTT,CASSSRTSLPDTQYF
TRBV19,TRBD1,-,TRBJ2-2,TGTGCCAGTAGTGGTAGACAGGGGACCGGGGAGCTGTTTTTT,CASSGRQGTGELFF
TRBV5-5,-,-,TRBJ1-2,TGTGCCAGCAGCTTGGAGGTATTAACCTATGGCTACACCTTC,CASSLEVLTYGYTF